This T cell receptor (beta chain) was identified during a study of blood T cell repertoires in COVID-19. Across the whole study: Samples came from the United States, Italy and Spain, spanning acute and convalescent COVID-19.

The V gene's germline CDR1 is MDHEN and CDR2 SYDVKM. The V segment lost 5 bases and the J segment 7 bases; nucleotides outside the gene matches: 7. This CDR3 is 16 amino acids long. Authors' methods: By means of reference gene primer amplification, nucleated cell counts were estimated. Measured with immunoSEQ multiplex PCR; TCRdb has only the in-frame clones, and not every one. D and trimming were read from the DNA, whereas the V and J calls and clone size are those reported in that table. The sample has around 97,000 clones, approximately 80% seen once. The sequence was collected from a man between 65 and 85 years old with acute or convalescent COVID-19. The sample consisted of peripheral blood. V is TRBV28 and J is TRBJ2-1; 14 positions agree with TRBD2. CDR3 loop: CASSPTSGRVVNEQFF. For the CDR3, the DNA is TGTGCCAGCAGTCCGACTAGCGGGAGGGTAGTTAATGAGCAGTTCTTC.